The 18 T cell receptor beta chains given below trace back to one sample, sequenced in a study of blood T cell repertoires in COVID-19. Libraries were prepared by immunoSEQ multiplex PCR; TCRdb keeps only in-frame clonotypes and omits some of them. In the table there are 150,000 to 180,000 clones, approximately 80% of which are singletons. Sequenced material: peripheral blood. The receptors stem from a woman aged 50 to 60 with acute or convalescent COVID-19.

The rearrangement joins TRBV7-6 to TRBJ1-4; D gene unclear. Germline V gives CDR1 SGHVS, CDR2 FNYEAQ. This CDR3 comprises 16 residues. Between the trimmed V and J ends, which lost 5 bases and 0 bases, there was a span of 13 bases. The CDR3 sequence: CASSPVREATNEKLFF. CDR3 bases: TGTGCCAGCAGCCCAGTGAGAGAGGCAACTAATGAAAAACTGTTTTTT. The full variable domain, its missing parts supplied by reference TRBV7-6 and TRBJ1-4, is GAGVSQSPRYKVTKRGQDVALRCDPISGHVSLYWYRQALGQGPEFLTYFNYEAQQDKSGLPNDRFSAERPEGSISTLTIQRTEQRDSAMYRCASSPVREATNEKLFFGSGTQLSVL.

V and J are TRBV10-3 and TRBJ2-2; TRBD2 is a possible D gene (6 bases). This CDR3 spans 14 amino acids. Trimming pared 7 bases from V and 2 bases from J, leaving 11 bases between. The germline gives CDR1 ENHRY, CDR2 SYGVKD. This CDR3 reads CAIMPGTNTGELFF. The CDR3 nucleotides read TGTGCCATCATGCCAGGGACTAACACCGGGGAGCTGTTTTTT.

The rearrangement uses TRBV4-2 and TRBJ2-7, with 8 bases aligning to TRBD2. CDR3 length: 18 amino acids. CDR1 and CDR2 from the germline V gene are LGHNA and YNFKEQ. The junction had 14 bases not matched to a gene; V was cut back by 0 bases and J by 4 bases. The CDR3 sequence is CASSQELPLGTSLYEQYF. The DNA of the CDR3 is TGTGCCAGCAGCCAAGAGCTCCCCTTGGGGACTAGTTTGTACGAGCAGTACTTC.

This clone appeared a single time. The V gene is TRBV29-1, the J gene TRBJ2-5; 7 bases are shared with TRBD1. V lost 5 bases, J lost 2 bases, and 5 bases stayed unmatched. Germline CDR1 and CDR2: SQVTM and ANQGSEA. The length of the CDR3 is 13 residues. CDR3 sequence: CSVSGQDQETQYF. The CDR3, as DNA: TGCAGCGTTAGCGGACAGGATCAAGAGACCCAGTACTTC.

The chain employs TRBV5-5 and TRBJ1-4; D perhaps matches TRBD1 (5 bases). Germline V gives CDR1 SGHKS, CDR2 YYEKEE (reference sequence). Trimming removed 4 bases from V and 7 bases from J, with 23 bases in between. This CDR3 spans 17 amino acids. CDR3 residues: CASSPPDRQRRGEKLFF. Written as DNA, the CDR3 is TGTGCCAGCAGCCCCCCCGATCGACAGCGGCGGGGTGAAAAACTGTTTTTT.

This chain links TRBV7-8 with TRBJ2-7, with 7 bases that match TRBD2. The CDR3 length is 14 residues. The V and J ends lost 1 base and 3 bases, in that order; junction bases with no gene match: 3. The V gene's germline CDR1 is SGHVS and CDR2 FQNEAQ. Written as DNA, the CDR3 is TGTGCCAGCAGCTTAGGGCGGGAGAACTACGAGCAGTACTTC. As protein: CASSLGRENYEQYF.

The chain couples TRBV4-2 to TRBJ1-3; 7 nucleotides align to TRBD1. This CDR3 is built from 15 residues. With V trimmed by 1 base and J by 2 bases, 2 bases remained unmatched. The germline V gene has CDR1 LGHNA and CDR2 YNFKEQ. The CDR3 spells CASSQGDRAGNTIYF. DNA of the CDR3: TGTGCCAGCAGCCAAGGAGACAGGGCTGGAAACACCATATATTTT.

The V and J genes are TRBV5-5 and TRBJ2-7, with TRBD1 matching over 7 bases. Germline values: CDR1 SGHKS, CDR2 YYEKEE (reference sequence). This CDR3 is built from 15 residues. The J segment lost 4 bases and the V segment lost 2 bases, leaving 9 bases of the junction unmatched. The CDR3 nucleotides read TGTGCCAGCAGCTTTCACGGGACAGACGATTACGAGCAGTACTTC. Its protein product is CASSFHGTDDYEQYF.

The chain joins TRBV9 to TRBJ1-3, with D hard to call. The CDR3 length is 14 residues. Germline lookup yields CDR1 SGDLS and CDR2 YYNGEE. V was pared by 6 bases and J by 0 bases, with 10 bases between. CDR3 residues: CASTRALSGNTIYF. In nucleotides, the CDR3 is TGTGCCAGCACCAGAGCGCTCTCTGGAAACACCATATATTTT.

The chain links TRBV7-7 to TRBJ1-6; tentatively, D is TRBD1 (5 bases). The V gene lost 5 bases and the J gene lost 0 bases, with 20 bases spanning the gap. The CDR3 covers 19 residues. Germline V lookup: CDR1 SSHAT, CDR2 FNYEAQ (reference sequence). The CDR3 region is CASSQWGGSRSSYNSPLHF. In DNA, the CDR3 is TGTGCCAGCAGCCAATGGGGGGGATCCAGAAGCTCCTATAATTCACCCCTCCACTTT. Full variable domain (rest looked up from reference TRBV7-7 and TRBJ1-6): GAGVSQSPRYKVTKRGQDVTLRCDPISSHATLYWYQQALGQGPEFLTYFNYEAQPDKSGLPSDRFSAERPEGSISTLTIQRTEQRDSAMYRCASSQWGGSRSSYNSPLHFGNGTRLTVT.

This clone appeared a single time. The CDR3 DNA reads TGTGCCAGCAGCGCGGGGCAGGCCTATGGCTACACCTTC. Translated: CASSAGQAYGYTF. The rearrangement joins TRBV5-6 to TRBJ1-2; TRBD1 might be the D (5 bases). V was cut by 4 bases and J by 4 bases, with 11 bases left in between. CDR1 is SGHDT, CDR2 YYEEEE, per germline. The CDR3 spans 13 residues. The full variable domain, with the rest looked up from reference TRBV5-6 and TRBJ1-2, is DAGVTQSPTHLIKTRGQQVTLRCSPKSGHDTVSWYQQALGQGPQFIFQYYEEEERQRGNFPDRFSGHQFPNYSSELNVNALLLGDSALYLCASSAGQAYGYTFGSGTRLTVV.

In DNA, the CDR3 is TGTGCCAGCAGTTTACCCTACAGGGCTGGAAACACCATATATTTT. Amino acid sequence: CASSLPYRAGNTIYF. The rearrangement links TRBV28 to TRBJ1-3; D perhaps matches TRBD1 (6 bases). Germline V gives CDR1 MDHEN, CDR2 SYDVKM. The germline V and J ends were trimmed by 2 bases and 2 bases, with 10 bases remaining between them. This CDR3 spans 15 amino acids.

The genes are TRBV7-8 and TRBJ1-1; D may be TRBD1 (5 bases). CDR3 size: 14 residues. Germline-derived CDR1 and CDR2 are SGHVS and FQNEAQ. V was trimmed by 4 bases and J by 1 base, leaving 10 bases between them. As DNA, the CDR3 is TGTGCCAGCAGCTCGTACCAGGGGAACACTGAAGCTTTCTTT. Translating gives CASSSYQGNTEAFF.

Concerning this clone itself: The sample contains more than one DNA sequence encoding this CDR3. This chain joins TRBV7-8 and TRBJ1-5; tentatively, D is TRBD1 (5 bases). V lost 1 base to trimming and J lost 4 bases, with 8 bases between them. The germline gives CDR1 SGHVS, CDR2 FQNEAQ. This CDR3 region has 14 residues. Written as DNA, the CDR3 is TGTGCCAGCAGCTTAGGACAGAATAATCAGCCCCAGCATTTT. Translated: CASSLGQNNQPQHF.

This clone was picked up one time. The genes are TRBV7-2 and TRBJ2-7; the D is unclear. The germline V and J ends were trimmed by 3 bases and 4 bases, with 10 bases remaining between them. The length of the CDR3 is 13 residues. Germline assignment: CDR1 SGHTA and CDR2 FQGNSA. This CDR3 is CASSLPSRYEQYF. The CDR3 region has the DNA TGTGCCAGCAGCTTGCCTAGTAGGTACGAGCAGTACTTC.

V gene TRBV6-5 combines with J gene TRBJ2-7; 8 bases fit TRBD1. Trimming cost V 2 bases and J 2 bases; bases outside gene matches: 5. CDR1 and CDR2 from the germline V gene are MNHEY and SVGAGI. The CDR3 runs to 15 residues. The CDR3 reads CASSYDTTGAYEQYF. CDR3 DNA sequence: TGTGCCAGCAGTTACGACACGACAGGGGCCTACGAGCAGTACTTC.

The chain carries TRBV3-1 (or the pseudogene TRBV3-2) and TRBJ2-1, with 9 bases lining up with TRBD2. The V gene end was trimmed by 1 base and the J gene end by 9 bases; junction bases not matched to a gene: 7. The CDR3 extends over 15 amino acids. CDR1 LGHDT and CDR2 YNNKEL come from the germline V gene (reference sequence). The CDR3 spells CASSQVGAGGREQFF. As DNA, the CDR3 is TGTGCCAGCAGCCAAGTAGGCGCGGGGGGGCGTGAGCAGTTCTTC.

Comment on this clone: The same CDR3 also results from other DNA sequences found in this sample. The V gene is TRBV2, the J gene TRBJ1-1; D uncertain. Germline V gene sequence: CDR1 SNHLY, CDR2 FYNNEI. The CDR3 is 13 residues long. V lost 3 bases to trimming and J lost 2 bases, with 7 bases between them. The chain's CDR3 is CASSEAGNTEAFF. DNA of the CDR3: TGTGCCAGCAGTGAGGCAGGCAACACTGAAGCTTTCTTT.